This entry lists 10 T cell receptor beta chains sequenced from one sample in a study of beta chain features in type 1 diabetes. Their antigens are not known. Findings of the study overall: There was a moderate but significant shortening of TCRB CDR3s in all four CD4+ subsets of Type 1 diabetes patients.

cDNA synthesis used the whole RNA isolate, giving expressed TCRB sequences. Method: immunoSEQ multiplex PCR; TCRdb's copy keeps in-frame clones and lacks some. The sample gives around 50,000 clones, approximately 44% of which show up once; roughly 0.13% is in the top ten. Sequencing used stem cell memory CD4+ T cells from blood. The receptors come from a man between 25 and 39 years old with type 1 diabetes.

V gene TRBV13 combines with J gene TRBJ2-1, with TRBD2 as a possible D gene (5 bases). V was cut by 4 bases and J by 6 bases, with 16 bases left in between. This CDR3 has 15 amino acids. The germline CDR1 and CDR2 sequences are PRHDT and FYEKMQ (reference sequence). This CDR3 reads CASSSPRGLGNEQFF. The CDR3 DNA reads TGTGCCAGCAGCTCCCCCCGGGGATTAGGCAATGAGCAGTTCTTC.

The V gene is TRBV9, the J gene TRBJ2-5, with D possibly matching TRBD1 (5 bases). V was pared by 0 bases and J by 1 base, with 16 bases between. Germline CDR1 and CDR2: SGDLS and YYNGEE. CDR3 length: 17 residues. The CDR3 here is CASSVEMGWGGQETQYF. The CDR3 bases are TGTGCCAGCAGCGTAGAAATGGGGTGGGGCGGCCAAGAGACCCAGTACTTC.

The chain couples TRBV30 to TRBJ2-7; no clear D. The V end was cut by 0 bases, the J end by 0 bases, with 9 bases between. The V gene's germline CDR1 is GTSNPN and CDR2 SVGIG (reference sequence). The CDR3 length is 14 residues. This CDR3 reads CAWSVPYSSYEQYF. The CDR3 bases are TGTGCCTGGAGTGTTCCATATAGCTCCTACGAGCAGTACTTC.

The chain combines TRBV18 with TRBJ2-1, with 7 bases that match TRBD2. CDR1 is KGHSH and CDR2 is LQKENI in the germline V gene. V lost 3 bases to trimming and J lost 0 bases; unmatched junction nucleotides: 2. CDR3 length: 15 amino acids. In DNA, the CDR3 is TGTGCCAGCTCACCTCTAGCGGACTCCTACAATGAGCAGTTCTTC. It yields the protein CASSPLADSYNEQFF.

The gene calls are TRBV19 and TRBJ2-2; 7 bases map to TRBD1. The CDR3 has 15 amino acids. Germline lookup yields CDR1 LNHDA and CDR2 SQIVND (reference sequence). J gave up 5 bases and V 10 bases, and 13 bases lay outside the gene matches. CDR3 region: CATSWGTAYTGELFF. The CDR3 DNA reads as TGTGCCACCTCCTGGGGGACAGCCTATACCGGGGAGCTGTTTTTT.

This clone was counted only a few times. CDR3 nucleotides: TGCAGCGTTGGGGGACTAGGCCCGGTTGAGCAGTTCTTC. This encodes CSVGGLGPVEQFF. The chain links TRBV29-1 to TRBJ2-1; 8 nucleotides align to TRBD2. Trimming at V came to 4 bases and at J to 9 bases, leaving 8 bases not matched to a gene. This CDR3 has 13 amino acids. CDR1 is SQVTM and CDR2 is ANQGSEA in the germline V gene.

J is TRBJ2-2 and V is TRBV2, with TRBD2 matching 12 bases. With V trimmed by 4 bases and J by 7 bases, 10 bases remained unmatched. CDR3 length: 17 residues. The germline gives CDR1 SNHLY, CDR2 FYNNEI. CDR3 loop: CASSGQLAGGMSGELFF. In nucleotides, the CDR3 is TGTGCCAGCAGTGGACAACTAGCGGGAGGAATGAGCGGGGAGCTGTTTTTT.

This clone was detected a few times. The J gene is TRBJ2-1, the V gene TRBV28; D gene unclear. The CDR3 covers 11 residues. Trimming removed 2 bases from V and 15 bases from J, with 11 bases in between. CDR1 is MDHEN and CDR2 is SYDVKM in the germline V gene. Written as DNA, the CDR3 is TGTGCCAGCAGTTTAAAGCTCGACTGGTTCTTC. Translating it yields CASSLKLDWFF.

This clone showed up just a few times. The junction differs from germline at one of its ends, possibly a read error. DNA for the CDR3: TGTGCTAGCAGCTTACAAGCGGGAGCGAACACCGGGGAGCTGTTTTTT. This codes for CASSLQAGANTGELFF. The chain joins TRBV7-7 to TRBJ2-2, with TRBD2 matching 8 bases. In germline, CDR1 is SSHAT, CDR2 FNYEAQ (reference sequence). The CDR3 contains 16 residues.

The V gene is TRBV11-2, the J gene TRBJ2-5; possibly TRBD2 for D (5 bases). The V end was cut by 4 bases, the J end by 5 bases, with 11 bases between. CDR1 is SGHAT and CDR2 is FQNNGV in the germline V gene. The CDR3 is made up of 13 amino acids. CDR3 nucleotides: TGTGCCAGCAGCTCCTTTGCGGGTGAGACCCAGTACTTC. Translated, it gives CASSSFAGETQYF.